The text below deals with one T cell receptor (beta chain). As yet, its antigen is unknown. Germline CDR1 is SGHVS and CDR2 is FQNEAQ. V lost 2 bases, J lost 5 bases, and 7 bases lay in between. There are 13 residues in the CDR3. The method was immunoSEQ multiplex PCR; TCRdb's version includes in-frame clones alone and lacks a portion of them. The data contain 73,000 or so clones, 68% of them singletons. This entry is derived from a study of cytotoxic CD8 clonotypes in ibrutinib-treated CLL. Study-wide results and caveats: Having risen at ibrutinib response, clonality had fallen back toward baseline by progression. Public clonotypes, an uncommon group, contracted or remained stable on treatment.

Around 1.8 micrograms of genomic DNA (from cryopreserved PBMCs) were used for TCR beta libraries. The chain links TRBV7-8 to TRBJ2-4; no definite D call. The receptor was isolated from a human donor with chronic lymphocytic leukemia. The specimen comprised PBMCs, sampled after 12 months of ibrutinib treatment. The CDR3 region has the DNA TGTGCCAGCAGCTTATCCAGGCAAAACATTCAGTACTTC. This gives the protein CASSLSRQNIQYF. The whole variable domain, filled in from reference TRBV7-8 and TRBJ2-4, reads GAGVSQSPRYKVAKRGQDVALRCDPISGHVSLFWYQQALGQGPEFLTYFQNEAQLDKSGLPSDRFFAERPEGSVSTLKIQRTQQEDSAVYLCASSLSRQNIQYFGAGTRLSVL.